One sample yielded the 5 T cell receptor beta chains listed below, sequenced in a study of graft-versus-host responses after intestinal transplantation. Intraepithelial and lamina propria lymphocytes were isolated from graft specimens. Only in-frame clones appear in the TCRdb table, and some are missing; sequencing was by immunoSEQ multiplex PCR. The sample lists around 13,000 clones; around 74% were seen once. The specimen comprised ileum tissue, sampled 16 days after intestinal transplant. These receptors all stem from a human patient who received an intestinal transplant, so some T cells may come from the graft donor.

The chain combines TRBV6-6 with TRBJ2-1; 15 positions match TRBD2. V lost 10 bases to trimming and J lost 7 bases; unmatched junction nucleotides: 5. The length of the CDR3 is 14 residues. The germline V gene encodes CDR1 MNHNY and CDR2 SVGAGI (reference sequence). CDR3 in amino acids: CATSGLAGGNEQFF. The CDR3 bases are TGTGCCACCTCGGGACTAGCGGGAGGAAATGAGCAGTTCTTC.

V gene TRBV4-2 combines with J gene TRBJ2-7; D not resolved. The CDR3 extends over 17 amino acids. With 1 base removed from V and 0 bases from J, the gap between germline ends came to 16 bases. Germline CDR1 LGHNA, CDR2 YNFKEQ. The CDR3 spells CASSQVGGLLSSYEQYF. The DNA of the CDR3 is TGTGCCAGCAGCCAAGTAGGTGGGCTGTTAAGCTCCTACGAGCAGTACTTC.

The CDR3 region is CASSQDPLGSTEAFF. CDR3 nucleotides: TGCGCCAGCAGCCAAGATCCCCTGGGGAGCACTGAAGCTTTCTTT. This sequence joins TRBV4-1 and TRBJ1-1; D remains unclear. The CDR3 is made up of 15 amino acids. V shed 0 bases and J shed 4 bases, with 12 bases lying between them. In germline, CDR1 is MGHRA, CDR2 YSYEKL.

CDR3 coding DNA: TGTGCCAGTAGTATAGAGTACAGGGCCGAAGTCAACTATGGCTACACCTTC. Translated: CASSIEYRAEVNYGYTF. The chain links TRBV19 to TRBJ1-2; possible D gene TRBD1, 6 bases. The CDR3 is made up of 17 amino acids. V shed 0 bases and J shed 2 bases, with 16 bases lying between them. Germline V CDR1 and CDR2: LNHDA, SQIVND (reference sequence).

This clone appeared a few times. The rearrangement links TRBV6-1 to TRBJ1-2; TRBD1 matches at 7 bases. The length of the CDR3 is 14 residues. The ends lost 2 bases at V and 8 bases at J; junction bases unmatched: 8. Germline CDR1 is MNHNS and CDR2 is SASEGT. CDR3 bases: TGTGCCAGCAGTGAAACCCGAACAGGGGAAGGCTACACCTTC. Protein product: CASSETRTGEGYTF.